The 29 T cell receptor beta chains below all came from one sample that was sequenced in a study of T cell changes during pregnancy in multiple sclerosis. Repertoires were generated with immunoSEQ multiplex PCR, while TCRdb's copy carries only in-frame clones and drops some. The table has 50,000 to 65,000 clones, roughly nine tenths seen once; the top ten hold around 0.8%. Sequencing was performed on CD4+ T cells from peripheral blood mononuclear cells, taken in the first trimester of pregnancy. The receptor set was obtained from a female donor with multiple sclerosis, enrolled in a pregnancy study.

V usage is TRBV5-6 and J usage is TRBJ1-4, with a weak D call TRBD1 (6 bases). V lost 1 base and J lost 8, with 12 bases in between. Germline-derived CDR1 and CDR2 are SGHDT and YYEEEE. The length of the CDR3 is 14 residues. The CDR3 DNA follows: TGTGCCAGCAGCTTGAACAGGGTGGGGGAAAAACTGTTTTTT. It specifies CASSLNRVGEKLFF. Using reference TRBV5-6 and TRBJ1-4 for the parts outside the CDR3, the full variable domain is DAGVTQSPTHLIKTRGQQVTLRCSPKSGHDTVSWYQQALGQGPQFIFQYYEEEERQRGNFPDRFSGHQFPNYSSELNVNALLLGDSALYLCASSLNRVGEKLFFGSGTQLSVL.

V gene TRBV6-1 combines with J gene TRBJ2-2; tentatively, D is TRBD1 (6 bases). Germline loops: CDR1 MNHNS, CDR2 SASEGT. The CDR3 is made up of 16 amino acids. V lost 4 bases to trimming and J lost 2 bases, with 14 bases between them. The DNA for the CDR3 is TGTGCCAGCAGTGCCCTCACAGGGTTTAACACCGGGGAGCTGTTTTTT. Its protein product is CASSALTGFNTGELFF.

V usage is TRBV4-2 and J usage is TRBJ1-5, with 8 bases fitting TRBD1. CDR3 length equals 19 residues. Trimming cost V 0 bases and J 0 bases; bases outside gene matches: 10. CDR1 is LGHNA and CDR2 is YNFKEQ in the germline V gene. DNA of the CDR3: TGTGCCAGCAGCCAAGATTTGGACAGGGCCAGGTATAGCAATCAGCCCCAGCATTTT. It translates to CASSQDLDRARYSNQPQHF.

The chain carries TRBV6-4 and TRBJ2-1, with TRBD2 identical over 8 bases. J was trimmed by 6 bases and V by 3 bases; bases with no gene match: 4. Germline CDR1 reads MRHNA; CDR2 reads SNTAGT. CDR3 length equals 14 residues. CDR3 in DNA: TGTGCCAGCAGTGAAGGGACTAGTCGCAATGAGCAGTTCTTC. It yields the protein CASSEGTSRNEQFF.

V is TRBV19 and J is TRBJ1-1; 7 positions match TRBD1. CDR1 LNHDA and CDR2 SQIVND come from the germline V gene (reference sequence). The CDR3 has 14 amino acids. V was clipped by 0 bases and J by 4 bases; unmatched bases: 2. The CDR3 DNA reads as TGTGCCAGTAGTATAGAGGGACAGTTCACTGAAGCTTTCTTT. Its translation is CASSIEGQFTEAFF.

This chain links TRBV27 with TRBJ2-7; 8 bases align to TRBD2. CDR1 MNHEY and CDR2 SMNVEV come from the germline V gene (reference sequence). Trimming took 2 bases from V and 3 from J; bases not matched to a gene: 6. The CDR3 has 15 amino acids. CDR3 sequence (DNA): TGTGCCAGCAGTTTACTGTCACTAGCGGACTACGAGCAGTACTTC. As protein: CASSLLSLADYEQYF.

The chain uses TRBV25-1 and TRBJ1-3; possible D gene TRBD1, 5 bases. Germline V CDR1 and CDR2: MGHDK, SYGVNS. Trimming cost V 6 bases and J 0 bases, with 15 bases left between them. The CDR3 is 16 amino acids. CDR3 DNA sequence: TGTGCCAGCAGAGACAGTTTCAGACCCTCTGGAAACACCATATATTTT. This translates into CASRDSFRPSGNTIYF.

This clone occurred a few times. The V gene is TRBV10-3, the J gene TRBJ1-1, with D perhaps matching TRBD1 (6 bases). CDR1 and CDR2 from the germline V gene are ENHRY and SYGVKD. Trimming removed 6 bases from V and 1 base from J, with 9 bases in between. CDR3 size: 13 residues. The DNA of the CDR3 is TGTGCCATCAGGCACAGGGAGAACACTGAAGCTTTCTTT. Its translation: CAIRHRENTEAFF.

The rearrangement joins TRBV5-4 to TRBJ1-2, with D tentatively TRBD1 (5 bases). The CDR3 has 13 amino acids. The V end was cut by 2 bases, the J end by 2 bases, with 7 bases between. CDR1 is SGHNT, CDR2 YYREEE, per germline (reference sequence). The CDR3 sequence is CASSFGGNYGYTF. CDR3 in DNA: TGTGCCAGCAGCTTTGGGGGGAACTATGGCTACACCTTC.

CDR3 in DNA: TGCGCCAGCAGCCCTCAAGGGAGGGGGGGCGAGGATGGCTACACCTTC. It translates to CASSPQGRGGEDGYTF. The chain has TRBV4-3 and TRBJ1-2; tentatively, D is TRBD1 (6 bases). The germline V gene encodes CDR1 LGHNA and CDR2 YSLEER. The CDR3 covers 16 residues. V lost 4 bases and J lost 6, with 21 bases in between.

The CDR3 protein is CAISSSGQPQDTQYF. CDR3 DNA sequence: TGTGCCATCAGCTCCTCGGGACAGCCCCAAGATACGCAGTATTTT. The J gene is TRBJ2-3, the V gene TRBV10-3, with TRBD1 matching over 7 bases. Germline V gives CDR1 ENHRY, CDR2 SYGVKD. The length of the CDR3 is 15 residues. J lost 5 bases, V lost 6 bases, and 11 bases had no gene match.

The chain has TRBV7-9 and TRBJ1-2; D uncertain. V lost 5 bases and J lost 4, with 8 bases in between. This CDR3 contains 12 residues. The V gene's germline CDR1 is SEHNR and CDR2 FQNEAQ (reference sequence). The chain's CDR3 is CASSPSSYGYTF. The CDR3 DNA sequence: TGTGCCAGCAGCCCTTCCAGCTATGGCTACACCTTC.

V is TRBV6-6 and J is TRBJ1-2, with 8 positions matching TRBD1. Trimming took 3 bases from V and 6 from J; bases not matched to a gene: 6. The CDR3 loop spans 14 amino acids. CDR1 is MNHNY and CDR2 is SVGAGI in the germline V gene (reference sequence). The chain's CDR3 is CASSYTGGADGYTF. The CDR3, as DNA: TGTGCCAGCAGTTATACAGGGGGGGCCGATGGCTACACCTTC.

This clone was counted only a few times. This chain joins TRBV7-9 and TRBJ1-6, with TRBD1 identical over 7 bases. The CDR3 is made up of 14 amino acids. Germline CDR1 SEHNR, CDR2 FQNEAQ (reference sequence). V dropped 6 bases and J dropped 8; count of bases not matched to a gene: 7. CDR3 loop: CASRGDSRYSPLHF. The CDR3 bases are TGTGCCAGCAGAGGGGACAGTCGGTATTCACCCCTCCACTTT.

This chain links TRBV19 with TRBJ1-5, with D perhaps matching TRBD1 (6 bases). Germline CDR1 LNHDA, CDR2 SQIVND (reference sequence). Trimming removed 5 bases at V and 0 bases at J, with 11 bases between. CDR3 length: 15 amino acids. The CDR3 protein is CASSSQGLSNQPQHF. In nucleotides, the CDR3 is TGTGCCAGTAGTTCTCAGGGGCTTAGCAATCAGCCCCAGCATTTT.

The V gene is TRBV14, the J gene TRBJ2-3; TRBD2 aligns across 7 bases. The CDR3 sequence is 14 residues long. Germline CDR1 is SGHDN and CDR2 is FVKESK. V lost 4 bases and J lost 6; bases outside the gene matches: 7. CDR3 sequence reads: CASSPQLGGDTQYF. DNA of the CDR3: TGTGCCAGCAGCCCTCAGTTGGGGGGGGATACGCAGTATTTT.

V usage is TRBV10-3 and J usage is TRBJ1-2; D is perhaps TRBD1 (5 bases). V gave up 2 bases and J gave up 8 bases, with 12 bases separating them. Germline V lookup: CDR1 ENHRY, CDR2 SYGVKD. The length of the CDR3 is 13 residues. CDR3 coding DNA: TGTGCCATCAGTGAGGCCAGGCAGGGCGGCTACACCTTC. Translation gives CAISEARQGGYTF.

The V gene is TRBV7-9, the J gene TRBJ2-7; no definite D call. Germline CDR1 and CDR2: SEHNR and FQNEAQ (reference sequence). The V end was cut by 2 bases, the J end by 1 base, with 15 bases between. CDR3 size: 16 residues. Here the CDR3 DNA reads TGTGCCAGCAGCTTACCTAAGAGACACACTTCCTACGAGCAGTACTTC. Translating gives CASSLPKRHTSYEQYF.

This clone occurred once. This chain joins TRBV5-6 and TRBJ1-1; possibly TRBD1 for D (6 bases). The CDR3 loop spans 13 amino acids. Between the trimmed V and J ends, which lost 4 bases and 4 bases, there was a span of 11 bases. Germline V gives CDR1 SGHDT, CDR2 YYEEEE. The DNA of the CDR3 is TGTGCCAGCAGCCCCGACAGGCTCACTGAAGCTTTCTTT. Translating it yields CASSPDRLTEAFF.

This clone was counted once. This sequence joins TRBV30 and TRBJ2-7; D may be TRBD1 (6 bases). From germline, CDR1 is GTSNPN and CDR2 SVGIG (reference sequence). Trimming cost V 8 bases and J 3 bases, with 11 bases left between them. The CDR3 is 11 residues long. The CDR3 nucleotides are TGTGCCCAGACCAGGGGCTACGAGCAGTACTTC. Its protein product is CAQTRGYEQYF.

The chain recombines TRBV19 with TRBJ1-2; the match to TRBD1 covers 7 bases. The V segment lost 2 bases and the J segment 1 base; nucleotides outside the gene matches: 7. This CDR3 comprises 16 residues. The germline V gene encodes CDR1 LNHDA and CDR2 SQIVND (reference sequence). CDR3 coding DNA: TGTGCCAGTAGTATATCACAGGGGCGGCTTAACTATGGCTACACCTTC. Protein: CASSISQGRLNYGYTF.

This clone was picked up one time. V is TRBV6-4 and J is TRBJ1-2, with 8 bases identical to TRBD1. The ends lost 4 bases at V and 2 bases at J; junction bases unmatched: 6. Looked up from germline, CDR1 is MRHNA and CDR2 is SNTAGT. The CDR3 loop spans 15 amino acids. The CDR3 sequence: CASSVDRGTNYGYTF. The CDR3 DNA is TGTGCCAGCAGTGTAGACAGGGGAACAAACTATGGCTACACCTTC.

This chain connects TRBV12-5 to TRBJ1-5, with D possibly TRBD1 on 6 matching bases. The CDR3 length is 16 residues. Deletions cut 3 bases from V and 0 bases from J, with 12 bases between. Germline CDR1 is LGHNT and CDR2 is FRNRAP. CDR3 residues: CASGLGTTGSNQPQHF. The CDR3, as DNA: TGTGCTAGTGGTTTAGGGACAACGGGTAGCAATCAGCCCCAGCATTTT. Full variable domain (outside the CDR3, taken from reference TRBV12-5 and TRBJ1-5): DARVTQTPRHKVTEMGQEVTMRCQPILGHNTVFWYRQTMMQGLELLAYFRNRAPLDDSGMPKDRFSAEMPDATLATLKIQPSEPRDSAVYFCASGLGTTGSNQPQHFGDGTRLSIL.

V is TRBV7-3 and J is TRBJ2-2, with D possibly being TRBD2 (6 bases). Trimming removed 5 bases from V and 6 bases from J, with 7 bases in between. This CDR3 has 12 residues. CDR1 is SGHTA, CDR2 FQGTGA, per germline. CDR3 nucleotide sequence: TGTGCCAGCAGCCCGGGGGCCGGGGAGCTGTTTTTT. Amino acids: CASSPGAGELFF.

This clone has just a few counts. V is TRBV5-1 and J is TRBJ2-3; 7 positions match TRBD2. Germline V gene data show CDR1 as SGHRS and CDR2 as YFSETQ. Trimming cost V 2 bases and J 0 bases; bases outside gene matches: 3. The CDR3 consists of 15 residues. CDR3 in DNA: TGCGCCAGCAGCTTCCGGGGACTAAGCACAGATACGCAGTATTTT. Its translation is CASSFRGLSTDTQYF.

CDR3 coding DNA: TGTGCCAGCAGTTCTGACAGTGAATATGGCTACACCTTC. Its protein is CASSSDSEYGYTF. The J gene is TRBJ1-2, the V gene TRBV5-4; TRBD1 is a possible D gene (5 bases). This CDR3 is built from 13 residues. V lost 5 bases to trimming and J lost 5 bases, with 13 bases between them. Germline V gene data show CDR1 as SGHNT and CDR2 as YYREEE (reference sequence).

The V and J genes are TRBV5-6 and TRBJ2-7; weak D call: TRBD2 (5 bases). The CDR3 is made up of 12 amino acids. In germline, CDR1 is SGHDT, CDR2 YYEEEE. V dropped 3 bases and J dropped 3 bases, with 7 bases sitting between them. CDR3 sequence (DNA): TGTGCCAGCAGCTCTCGGGGCTACGAGCAGTACTTC. Protein: CASSSRGYEQYF.

CDR3 residues: CASSLNRGRETQYF. The CDR3 DNA reads TGTGCCAGCAGCCTTAACAGGGGACGGGAGACCCAGTACTTC. This chain links TRBV6-5 with TRBJ2-5; 7 bases agree with TRBD1. The CDR3 runs 14 residues. J was trimmed by 5 bases and V by 6 bases; bases with no gene match: 9. CDR1 and CDR2 from the germline V gene are MNHEY and SVGAGI.

This chain links TRBV11-2 with TRBJ2-2; 8 bases agree with TRBD1. CDR1 and CDR2 from the germline V gene are SGHAT and FQNNGV. There are 14 residues in the CDR3. The V and J ends lost 5 bases and 4 bases, in that order; junction bases with no gene match: 3. The CDR3 DNA follows: TGTGCCAGCAGCCGGACAGGGACCACCGGGGAGCTGTTTTTT. Translating it yields CASSRTGTTGELFF.